One sample yielded the 13 T cell receptor beta chains listed below, sequenced in a study of CD8 T cells in Susac syndrome. With random hexamers, about 0.45 to 1 ug RNA was reverse transcribed. Using its own MiXCR run on the immunoSEQ multiplex PCR reads, TCRdb lists one record per CDR3 protein. Counted here are some 110,000 distinct CDR3 sequences, approximately 95% occurring once; the ten biggest clones make up approximately 0.31%. Sequenced: CD8+ T cells from PBMCs. These receptors were obtained from a human donor with multiple sclerosis.

The chain combines TRBV5-6 with TRBJ2-5; D is possibly TRBD1 (6 bases). Trimming shortened V by 4 bases and J by 0 bases, and 16 bases separated the two germline ends. This CDR3 has 16 residues. Germline CDR1 reads SGHDT; CDR2 reads YYEEEE. In DNA, the CDR3 is TGTGCCAGCAGCGCCCGGTGGCAGGGGCACCAAGAGACCCAGTACTTC. Translated: CASSARWQGHQETQYF. Looking up the rest from reference TRBV5-6 and TRBJ2-5 gives the full variable domain: DAGVTQSPTHLIKTRGQQVTLRCSPKSGHDTVSWYQQALGQGPQFIFQYYEEEERQRGNFPDRFSGHQFPNYSSELNVNALLLGDSALYLCASSARWQGHQETQYFGPGTRLLVL.

The CDR3 bases are TGTGCCACCAGCAGATACCCTAGCGGGGTCTCCTACAATGAGCAGTTCTTC. Protein: CATSRYPSGVSYNEQFF. The chain has TRBV15 and TRBJ2-1, with 9 positions matching TRBD2. Germline V gene data show CDR1 as LNHNV and CDR2 as YYDKDF (reference sequence). There are 17 residues in the CDR3. The J segment lost 0 bases and the V segment lost 2 bases, leaving 5 bases of the junction unmatched. Complete variable domain (other parts from reference TRBV15 and TRBJ2-1): DAMVIQNPRYQVTQFGKPVTLSCSQTLNHNVMYWYQQKSSQAPKLLFHYYDKDFNNEADTPDNFQSRRPNTSFCFLDIRSPGLGDTAMYLCATSRYPSGVSYNEQFFGPGTRLTVL.

V gene TRBV20-1 combines with J gene TRBJ1-2; the D gene is possibly TRBD1 (6 bases). V was pared by 0 bases and J by 8 bases, with 25 bases between. CDR1 DFQATT and CDR2 SNEGSKA come from the germline V gene (reference sequence). CDR3 size: 17 residues. The CDR3, as DNA: TGCAGTGCTAGAGATCGAAGGGGGAGGCCGCCGTCCTTCGGCTACACCTTC. Protein sequence: CSARDRRGRPPSFGYTF.

The rearrangement uses TRBV7-8 and TRBJ2-7, with 9 bases identical to TRBD2. Per germline, CDR1 SGHVS and CDR2 FQNEAQ. CDR3 length: 20 amino acids. The J segment lost 4 bases and the V segment lost 1 base, leaving 20 bases of the junction unmatched. The CDR3 sequence is CASSLGGRDGDHGLAYEQYV. The CDR3 DNA reads as TGTGCCAGCAGCTTAGGAGGTCGGGACGGCGACCATGGACTAGCGTACGAGCAGTACGTC.

The chain joins TRBV9 to TRBJ2-5; TRBD2 is a possible D gene (5 bases). Germline CDR1 is SGDLS and CDR2 is YYNGEE. This CDR3 is built from 14 residues. The V and J ends lost 2 bases and 0 bases respectively, with 8 bases between them. The CDR3 spells CASSVEADQETQYF. CDR3 DNA sequence: TGTGCCAGCAGCGTGGAAGCGGACCAAGAGACCCAGTACTTC.

A few counts support this clonotype. The V call is TRBV6-1, the J call TRBJ1-1; 8 bases fit TRBD1. The CDR3 totals 15 residues. The germline V gene encodes CDR1 MNHNS and CDR2 SASEGT. Trimming removed 3 bases from V and 5 bases from J; junction bases left unmatched: 8. The CDR3 protein is CASSEGNYRGTEAFF. The CDR3 DNA sequence: TGTGCCAGCAGTGAGGGGAACTACAGGGGGACTGAAGCTTTCTTT.

This chain uses TRBV2 with TRBJ1-5, with TRBD1 identical over 7 bases. J lost 4 bases, V lost 7 bases, and 4 bases had no gene match. Germline CDR1 is SNHLY and CDR2 is FYNNEI. This CDR3 is 13 amino acids long. The CDR3 sequence is CASIAGQNQPQHF. In DNA form, the CDR3 reads TGTGCCAGCATTGCGGGACAGAATCAGCCCCAGCATTTT.

The rearrangement links TRBV10-3 to TRBJ2-3; D perhaps matches TRBD2 (7 bases). In germline, CDR1 is ENHRY, CDR2 SYGVKD. This CDR3 comprises 14 residues. V was pared by 9 bases and J by 2 bases, with 15 bases between. The DNA for the CDR3 is TGTGCCATGGGGGGGGCGGACCTCACAGATACGCAGTATTTT. Its protein is CAMGGADLTDTQYF.

This sequence joins TRBV19 and TRBJ2-6; 11 nucleotides match TRBD1. Germline V gene data show CDR1 as LNHDA and CDR2 as SQIVND (reference sequence). The CDR3 extends over 16 amino acids. V was pared by 6 bases and J by 3 bases, with 4 bases of the junction left unmatched. This CDR3 reads CASSRDRGIGANVLTF. The CDR3 DNA sequence: TGTGCCAGTAGCCGGGACAGGGGGATTGGGGCCAACGTCCTGACTTTC.

The J gene is TRBJ1-1, the V gene TRBV2; 9 bases are a match to TRBD1. Germline loops: CDR1 SNHLY, CDR2 FYNNEI. The CDR3 loop spans 15 amino acids. The V segment lost 6 bases and the J segment 7 bases; nucleotides outside the gene matches: 12. The CDR3 region is CASSEISPGQGEAFF. CDR3 sequence (DNA): TGTGCCAGCAGCGAAATATCTCCGGGACAGGGTGAAGCTTTCTTT.

The V and J genes are TRBV27 and TRBJ2-2, with 7 bases fitting TRBD1. Germline V gives CDR1 MNHEY, CDR2 SMNVEV (reference sequence). V was clipped by 4 bases and J by 6 bases; unmatched bases: 5. The CDR3 runs to 14 residues. The CDR3 DNA reads as TGTGCCAGCAGTTACTACAGGGGTGCCGGGGAGCTGTTTTTT. It is translated as CASSYYRGAGELFF.

The chain has TRBV10-2 and TRBJ1-1, with D uncertain. The germline V and J ends were trimmed by 10 bases and 4 bases, with 7 bases remaining between them. In germline, CDR1 is WSHSY, CDR2 SAAADI. This CDR3 is 10 amino acids long. In nucleotides, the CDR3 is TGCGCCACCGGTGCCACTGAAGCTTTCTTT. Amino acid sequence: CATGATEAFF.

V is TRBV6-2 or TRBV6-3 and J is TRBJ2-7; either TRBD1 or TRBD2 may supply D (5 bases each). There are 18 residues in the CDR3. The V end was cut by 2 bases, the J end by 0 bases, with 20 bases between. Germline values: CDR1 MNHEY, CDR2 SVGEGT. In DNA form, the CDR3 reads TGTGCCAGCAGTTACGACAGTCGGGACCTCCGACTCTCCTACGAGCAGTACTTC. This translates into CASSYDSRDLRLSYEQYF.